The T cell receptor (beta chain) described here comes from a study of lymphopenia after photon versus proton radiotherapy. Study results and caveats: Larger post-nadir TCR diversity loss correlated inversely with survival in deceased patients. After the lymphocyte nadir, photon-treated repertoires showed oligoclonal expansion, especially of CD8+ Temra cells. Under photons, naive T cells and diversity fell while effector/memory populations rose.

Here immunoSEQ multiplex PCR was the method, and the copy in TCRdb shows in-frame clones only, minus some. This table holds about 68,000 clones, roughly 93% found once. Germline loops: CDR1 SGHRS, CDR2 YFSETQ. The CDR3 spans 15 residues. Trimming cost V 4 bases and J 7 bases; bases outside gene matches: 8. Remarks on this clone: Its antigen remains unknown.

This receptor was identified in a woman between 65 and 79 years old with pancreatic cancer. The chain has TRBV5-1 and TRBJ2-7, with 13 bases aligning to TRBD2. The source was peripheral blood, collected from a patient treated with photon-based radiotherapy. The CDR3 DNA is TGCGCCAGCAGCCCGGGACTAGCGGGATCGGAAGAGCAGTACTTC. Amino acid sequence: CASSPGLAGSEEQYF.